The 5 T cell receptor beta chains listed next were all sequenced from one sample in a study of T cell changes during pregnancy in multiple sclerosis. This table comes from immunoSEQ multiplex PCR, and its TCRdb copy is limited to in-frame clones, with some not included. This table has 70,000 to 85,000 clones, about 91% appearing once. The specimen comprised peripheral blood, sampled before pregnancy. The origin of the receptors is a female donor with multiple sclerosis, enrolled in a pregnancy study.

The gene calls are TRBV4-2 and TRBJ2-5; 11 bases match TRBD2. V was pared by 1 base and J by 2 bases, with 6 bases of the junction left unmatched. Germline V CDR1 and CDR2: LGHNA, YNFKEQ. The CDR3 runs to 17 residues. In DNA form, the CDR3 reads TGTGCCAGCAGCCAAGCGACCCGGACTAGCGGGCAAGAGACCCAGTACTTC. The encoded protein is CASSQATRTSGQETQYF.

This chain connects TRBV5-4 to TRBJ2-1; D may be TRBD1 (7 bases). Germline CDR1 is SGHNT and CDR2 is YYREEE (reference sequence). The CDR3 length is 12 residues. Between the trimmed V and J ends, which lost 4 bases and 15 bases, there was a span of 17 bases. The chain's CDR3 is CASSISGGPPFF. The CDR3 DNA sequence: TGTGCCAGCAGCATCTCAGGGGGGCCCCCGTTCTTC.

The gene calls are TRBV4-1 and TRBJ2-7; D may be TRBD2 (5 bases). The CDR3 totals 15 residues. Germline-derived CDR1 and CDR2 are MGHRA and YSYEKL. Deletions cut 0 bases from V and 4 bases from J, with 13 bases between. In nucleotides, the CDR3 is TGCGCCAGCAGCCAAGATCCGGGCAGCGGTTACGAGCAGTACTTC. Protein product: CASSQDPGSGYEQYF.

The V and J genes are TRBV5-4 and TRBJ2-7, with 9 nucleotides matching TRBD2. The CDR3 loop spans 15 amino acids. Germline assignment: CDR1 SGHNT and CDR2 YYREEE (reference sequence). The V and J ends lost 0 bases and 3 bases, in that order; junction bases with no gene match: 4. The CDR3 DNA sequence: TGTGCCAGCAGCTTGGTGGCTAGCGGGATCTACGAGCAGTACTTC. It is translated as CASSLVASGIYEQYF.

This clone is a singleton in its sample. This chain connects TRBV5-4 to TRBJ2-7, with TRBD2 matching over 11 bases. CDR3 size: 15 residues. V was pared by 1 base and J by 3 bases, with 3 bases of the junction left unmatched. Germline loops: CDR1 SGHNT, CDR2 YYREEE (reference sequence). In DNA form, the CDR3 reads TGTGCCAGCAGCTTGATACTAGCGGGAGTCTACGAGCAGTACTTC. Translated, it gives CASSLILAGVYEQYF.